One and the same sample provided the 21 T cell receptor beta chains below, sequenced in a study of cytomegalovirus exposure and HLA in healthy donors. The study ran its PCR with 60 Vbeta and 13 Jbeta primers. Data came from immunoSEQ multiplex PCR; TCRdb stores just in-frame clones and leaves some out. The sample lists over 65,000 clones, about 68% occurring once. What was sequenced was PBMCs. The origin of the receptors is a woman aged 50 to 60 in good health and CMV-seropositive.

A single count supports this clone. This sequence joins TRBV9 and TRBJ1-3; 7 bases line up with TRBD1. After removal of 0 bases from V and 4 bases from J, the junction contained 7 bases not matched to a gene. Per germline, CDR1 SGDLS and CDR2 YYNGEE. This CDR3 region has 16 residues. CDR3 sequence (DNA): TGTGCCAGCAGCGTAGACCCGGACAGGAAAGGAAACACCATATATTTT. Translated: CASSVDPDRKGNTIYF.

The chain recombines TRBV2 with TRBJ1-1, with TRBD1 matching 8 bases. Germline V CDR1 and CDR2: SNHLY, FYNNEI. The CDR3 covers 14 residues. Losses at the gene ends were 9 bases for V and 1 base for J; bases not matched to a gene: 7. The CDR3 spells CARKPGTGNTEAFF. In DNA, the CDR3 is TGTGCCAGAAAACCCGGGACAGGGAACACTGAAGCTTTCTTT.

V usage is TRBV12-5 and J usage is TRBJ2-5; 10 positions match TRBD1. Looked up from germline, CDR1 is LGHNT and CDR2 is FRNRAP. After removal of 5 bases from V and 4 bases from J, the junction contained 7 bases not matched to a gene. CDR3 length equals 15 residues. The CDR3 DNA reads TGTGCTAGTGGTACTGCTAGGGACAGGGGAGAGACCCAGTACTTC. It codes for CASGTARDRGETQYF.

This clone is a singleton in its sample. The gene calls are TRBV5-6 and TRBJ2-7, with 12 bases lining up with TRBD1. The germline gives CDR1 SGHDT, CDR2 YYEEEE. The ends lost 4 bases at V and 3 bases at J; junction bases unmatched: 8. CDR3 length equals 16 residues. CDR3 loop: CASSGTGGEGFYEQYF. In DNA form, the CDR3 reads TGTGCCAGCAGCGGGACAGGGGGCGAGGGTTTCTACGAGCAGTACTTC. The whole variable domain, remainder taken from reference TRBV5-6 and TRBJ2-7, is DAGVTQSPTHLIKTRGQQVTLRCSPKSGHDTVSWYQQALGQGPQFIFQYYEEEERQRGNFPDRFSGHQFPNYSSELNVNALLLGDSALYLCASSGTGGEGFYEQYFGPGTRLTVT.

V gene TRBV6-1 combines with J gene TRBJ2-3; 7 nucleotides match TRBD1. With 7 bases clipped from V and 2 bases from J, the junction kept 6 bases outside the gene matches. Germline-derived CDR1 and CDR2 are MNHNS and SASEGT. CDR3 length equals 14 residues. In DNA form, the CDR3 reads TGTGCCAGCACCCAGGGACAGACCACAGATACGCAGTATTTT. Residues: CASTQGQTTDTQYF.

This clone was picked up a small number of times. The chain carries TRBV28 and TRBJ1-2, with D hard to call. The CDR3 is 14 residues long. Trimming shortened V by 6 bases and J by 4 bases, and 15 bases separated the two germline ends. CDR1 and CDR2 (germline): MDHEN, SYDVKM. Here the CDR3 reads CASSSPSGAYGYTF. The CDR3 region has the DNA TGTGCCAGCAGCTCACCATCGGGAGCCTATGGCTACACCTTC.

The rearrangement uses TRBV6-1 and TRBJ1-2; possibly TRBD1 for D (5 bases). The CDR3 contains 12 residues. CDR1 and CDR2 from the germline V gene are MNHNS and SASEGT. V was shortened by 6 bases and J by 1 base, with 6 bases between the two germline ends. CDR3 protein: CASRGLNYGYTF. Here the CDR3 DNA reads TGTGCCAGCAGGGGACTTAACTATGGCTACACCTTC.

The chain links TRBV9 to TRBJ2-2, with D hard to call. Germline V CDR1 and CDR2: SGDLS, YYNGEE. The CDR3 runs 12 residues. The V and J ends lost 4 bases and 6 bases respectively, with 7 bases between them. CDR3: CASSILPGELFF. The CDR3 DNA sequence: TGTGCCAGCAGCATTCTTCCCGGGGAGCTGTTTTTT. Looking up the rest from reference TRBV9 and TRBJ2-2 gives the full variable domain: DSGVTQTPKHLITATGQRVTLRCSPRSGDLSVYWYQQSLDQGLQFLIQYYNGEERAKGNILERFSAQQFPDLHSELNLSSLELGDSALYFCASSILPGELFFGEGSRLTVL.

This chain joins TRBV6-5 and TRBJ2-5; 7 positions agree with TRBD2. The trim removed 2 bases at V and 2 bases at J, leaving 2 bases unmatched. The V gene's germline CDR1 is MNHEY and CDR2 SVGAGI. The CDR3 runs 14 residues. CDR3 coding DNA: TGTGCCAGCAGTTACGGGGGGGGGCAAGAGACCCAGTACTTC. Translation gives CASSYGGGQETQYF.

The V gene is TRBV7-9, the J gene TRBJ1-1; no definite D call. CDR3 length equals 17 residues. The ends were cut back, 0 bases at V and 1 base at J, with 15 bases in the middle. CDR1 and CDR2 (germline): SEHNR, FQNEAQ (reference sequence). CDR3 protein: CASSLALLRHANTEAFF. The CDR3 DNA reads as TGTGCCAGCAGCTTAGCCCTACTCCGACACGCGAACACTGAAGCTTTCTTT.

The sample holds a few counts of this clone. The V call is TRBV5-8, the J call TRBJ2-5; TRBD2 matches 7 bases. This CDR3 contains 16 residues. CDR1 and CDR2 (germline): SGHTS, YDEGEE. V lost 0 bases, J lost 4 bases, and 9 bases stayed unmatched. The CDR3 loop is CASSLGRGGARETQYF. CDR3 DNA sequence: TGTGCCAGCAGCTTGGGACGCGGGGGAGCCAGAGAGACCCAGTACTTC. Based on the CDR3 plus reference TRBV5-8 and TRBJ2-5, the full variable domain is EAGVTQSPTHLIKTRGQQATLRCSPISGHTSVYWYQQALGLGLQFLLWYDEGEERNRGNFPPRFSGRQFPNYSSELNVNALELEDSALYLCASSLGRGGARETQYFGPGTRLLVL.

This clone was counted a few times. The J gene is TRBJ1-4, the V gene TRBV2; maybe TRBD1 (5 bases). The V gene's germline CDR1 is SNHLY and CDR2 FYNNEI. CDR3 size: 14 residues. Trimming removed 6 bases from V and 4 bases from J, with 12 bases in between. CDR3 sequence (DNA): TGTGCCAGCAGGGCAGGGCCCCTTAATGAAAAACTGTTTTTT. It translates to CASRAGPLNEKLFF.

The V and J genes are TRBV7-9 and TRBJ2-1; 8 bases are a match to TRBD1. Per germline, CDR1 SEHNR and CDR2 FQNEAQ (reference sequence). V dropped 5 bases and J dropped 2; count of bases not matched to a gene: 5. The CDR3 has 15 residues. The CDR3 bases are TGTGCCAGCAGCACGACAGGGGTAACCTACAATGAGCAGTTCTTC. This gives the protein CASSTTGVTYNEQFF.

This rearrangement joins TRBV7-2 to TRBJ1-6; 8 nucleotides align to TRBD1. V lost 5 bases to trimming and J lost 4 bases; unmatched junction nucleotides: 7. The germline V gene has CDR1 SGHTA and CDR2 FQGNSA. CDR3 length: 16 residues. Here the CDR3 DNA reads TGTGCCAGCAGCCGGACAGGGAATTGGTATAATTCACCCCTCCACTTT. Its translation is CASSRTGNWYNSPLHF.

Turning to this clone: At one of its ends the junction is not consistent with the germline gene, which may arise from a read error. The chain uses TRBV7-9 and TRBJ2-3; 9 nucleotides agree with TRBD2. The CDR3 is 16 amino acids. CDR1 is SEHNR, CDR2 FQNEAQ, per germline (reference sequence). For the CDR3, the DNA is TGTTCCAGCAGCTCCGGGGGCGGGGGGGACACAGATACGCAGTATTTT. It is translated as CSSSSGGGGDTDTQYF.

This clone was counted only a few times. The CDR3 region has the DNA TGTGCCAGTAAGCTGGGGAGCAATTCACCCCTCCACTTT. Its translation: CASKLGSNSPLHF. This chain uses TRBV19 with TRBJ1-6; D unclear. The CDR3 covers 13 residues. Trimming took off 7 bases at V and 7 bases at J, with 11 bases between the two ends. Germline CDR1 is LNHDA and CDR2 is SQIVND (reference sequence).

This chain joins TRBV6-1 and TRBJ2-5; weak D call: TRBD2 (5 bases). The CDR3 is 14 residues long. The V gene's germline CDR1 is MNHNS and CDR2 SASEGT. The V and J ends lost 5 bases and 5 bases respectively, with 15 bases between them. The CDR3 here is CASSTRKWRETQYF. CDR3 coding DNA: TGTGCCAGCAGTACCCGGAAGTGGAGGGAGACCCAGTACTTC.

The V and J genes are TRBV13 and TRBJ1-2; D uncertain. V was shortened by 7 bases and J by 7 bases, with 16 bases between the two germline ends. The CDR3 extends over 13 amino acids. Per the germline V gene, CDR1 is PRHDT and CDR2 is FYEKMQ (reference sequence). CDR3 amino acids: CASNSPGMGGYTF. CDR3 bases: TGTGCCAGCAACTCACCCGGGATGGGTGGCTACACCTTC.

To note about this clone: Other DNA sequences in the same sample also yield this CDR3. The rearrangement joins TRBV19 to TRBJ2-1; D remains ambiguous. Germline values: CDR1 LNHDA, CDR2 SQIVND (reference sequence). The CDR3 extends over 12 amino acids. Trimming stripped 5 bases from V and 7 bases from J, with 9 bases between. CDR3 residues: CASSSSGNEQFF. The CDR3 coding sequence is TGTGCCAGTAGTTCGTCCGGGAATGAGCAGTTCTTC.

The J gene is TRBJ1-1, the V gene TRBV21-1. TRBV21-1 is an annotated pseudogene. CDR3 length: 14 amino acids. CDR3 region: CSLQLHGEETEAFF. The CDR3 nucleotides are TGTTCTCTTCAGCTTCACGGGGAGGAGACTGAAGCTTTCTTT.

This clone rates as medium-sized (0.01 to 0.1%). The V and J genes are TRBV4-1 and TRBJ1-5; 8 bases match TRBD1. Unmatched junction bases numbered 10, after V lost 0 bases and J lost 9 bases. This CDR3 region has 16 residues. Germline V gene sequence: CDR1 MGHRA, CDR2 YSYEKL. CDR3 region: CASSQDPRAGGLPQHF. CDR3 DNA sequence: TGCGCCAGCAGCCAAGATCCAAGAGCAGGGGGCTTGCCCCAGCATTTT.